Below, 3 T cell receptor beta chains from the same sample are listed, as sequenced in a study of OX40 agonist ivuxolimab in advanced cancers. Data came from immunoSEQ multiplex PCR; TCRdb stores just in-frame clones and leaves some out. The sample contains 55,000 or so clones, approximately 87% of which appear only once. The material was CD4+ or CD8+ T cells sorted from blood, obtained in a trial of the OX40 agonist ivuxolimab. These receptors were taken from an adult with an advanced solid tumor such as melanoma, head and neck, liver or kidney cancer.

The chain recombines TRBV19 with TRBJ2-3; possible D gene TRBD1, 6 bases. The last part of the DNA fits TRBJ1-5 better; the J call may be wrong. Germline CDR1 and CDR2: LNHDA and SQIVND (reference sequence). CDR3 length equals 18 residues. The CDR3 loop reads CASSIGLAGGGITDTQHF. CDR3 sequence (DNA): TGTGCCAGTAGTATTGGGCTAGCGGGGGGCGGGATCACAGATACGCAGCATTTT.

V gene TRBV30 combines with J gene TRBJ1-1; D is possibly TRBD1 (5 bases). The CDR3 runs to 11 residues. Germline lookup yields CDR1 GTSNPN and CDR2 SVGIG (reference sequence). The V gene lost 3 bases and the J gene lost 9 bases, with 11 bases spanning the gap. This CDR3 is CAWRSGAQAFF. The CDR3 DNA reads TGTGCCTGGAGATCCGGGGCGCAAGCTTTCTTT.

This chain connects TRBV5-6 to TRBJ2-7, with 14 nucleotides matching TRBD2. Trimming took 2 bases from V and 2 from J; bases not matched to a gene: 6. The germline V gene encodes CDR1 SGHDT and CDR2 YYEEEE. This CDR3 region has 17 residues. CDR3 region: CASSLPGTSGGTYEQYF. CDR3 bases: TGTGCCAGCAGCTTACCCGGGACTAGCGGGGGTACCTACGAGCAGTACTTC.